This TCR beta chain was profiled in a study of response to subunit inactivated influenza vaccine. This clonotype has only a few counts. TCRdb analysed the RT-PCR reads with MiXCR anew, one entry per CDR3 protein. Here the sample spans approximately 170,000 distinct CDR3 sequences, approximately 12% being singletons. CDR3 length equals 14 residues. J lost 4 bases, V lost 4 bases, and 5 bases had no gene match. CDR1 SGHDN and CDR2 FVKESK come from the germline V gene. This sample also appeared in a second study, on T cells expressing NK-cell markers. From that paper: Making the TCR beta cDNA relied on 5'RACE template switching with UMIs. Sorted CD3+CD56+NKG2C+, CD3+CD56+NKG2C- and CD3+CD56-NKG2C+ T-cell subsets were beta-chain profiled. The study sequenced eight donors, seven HCMV-seropositive and one seronegative. The study found dominant NKG2C+ clonotypes at roughly 1.0-7.5% of CD8+ T cells in roughly six donors. One observes that, in a handful of donors, these clonotypes were also the leading ones within the CD3+CD56-NKG2C+ fraction.

The sequence came from a man aged 50 to 60 who received an inactivated influenza vaccine. The sample here was CD8+ T cells sorted from PBMCs, taken 12 days after vaccination. The genes are TRBV14 and TRBJ2-7; 9 bases match TRBD2. The CDR3, as DNA: TGTGCCAGCAGCCGGCGACTAGCGGTTTACGAGCAGTACTTC. It is translated as CASSRRLAVYEQYF.